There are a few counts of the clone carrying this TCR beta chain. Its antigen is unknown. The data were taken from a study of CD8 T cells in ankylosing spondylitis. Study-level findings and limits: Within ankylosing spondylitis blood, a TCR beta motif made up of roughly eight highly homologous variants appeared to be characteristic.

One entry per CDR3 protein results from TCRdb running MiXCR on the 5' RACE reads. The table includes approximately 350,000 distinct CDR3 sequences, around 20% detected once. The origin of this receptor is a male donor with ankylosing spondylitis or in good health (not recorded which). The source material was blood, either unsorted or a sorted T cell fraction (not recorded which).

The CDR3, as DNA: TGTGCCACCAGCAGAACCTGGGGGCCCCAAGAGACCCAGTACTTC. Encoded protein: CATSRTWGPQETQYF. The chain combines TRBV15 with TRBJ2-5; maybe TRBD1 (6 bases). Trimming removed 2 bases at V and 1 base at J, with 11 bases between. The CDR3 is 15 amino acids. Germline CDR1 LNHNV, CDR2 YYDKDF (reference sequence). The full variable domain, with the rest looked up from reference TRBV15 and TRBJ2-5, is DAMVIQNPRYQVTQFGKPVTLSCSQTLNHNVMYWYQQKSSQAPKLLFHYYDKDFNNEADTPDNFQSRRPNTSFCFLDIRSPGLGDTAMYLCATSRTWGPQETQYFGPGTRLLVL.